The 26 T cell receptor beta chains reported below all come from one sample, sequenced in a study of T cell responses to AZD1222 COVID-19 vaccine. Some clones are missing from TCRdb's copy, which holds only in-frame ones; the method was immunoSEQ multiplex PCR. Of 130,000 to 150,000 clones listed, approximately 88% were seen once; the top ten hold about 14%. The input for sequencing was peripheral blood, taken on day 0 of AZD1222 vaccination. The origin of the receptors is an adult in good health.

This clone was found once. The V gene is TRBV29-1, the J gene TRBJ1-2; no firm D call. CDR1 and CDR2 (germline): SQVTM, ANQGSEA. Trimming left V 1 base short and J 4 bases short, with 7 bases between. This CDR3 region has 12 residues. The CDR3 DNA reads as TGCAGCGTTGAAGTGTACTCCTATGGCTACACCTTC. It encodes CSVEVYSYGYTF.

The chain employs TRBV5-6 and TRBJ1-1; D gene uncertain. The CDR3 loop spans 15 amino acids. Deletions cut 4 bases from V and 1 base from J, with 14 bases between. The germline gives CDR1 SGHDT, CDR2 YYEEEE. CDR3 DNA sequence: TGTGCCAGCAGCCCCCTTTCGGGCAGGAACACTGAAGCTTTCTTT. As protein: CASSPLSGRNTEAFF.

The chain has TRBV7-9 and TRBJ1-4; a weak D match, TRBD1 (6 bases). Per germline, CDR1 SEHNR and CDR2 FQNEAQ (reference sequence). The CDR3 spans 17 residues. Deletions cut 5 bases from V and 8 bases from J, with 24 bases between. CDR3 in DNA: TGTGCCAGCAGCCCAGGGGAGTTTGGGGGAACTGGAGAAAAACTGTTTTTT. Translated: CASSPGEFGGTGEKLFF. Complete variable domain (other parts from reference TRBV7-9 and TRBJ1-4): DTGVSQNPRHKITKRGQNVTFRCDPISEHNRLYWYRQTLGQGPEFLTYFQNEAQLEKSRLLSDRFSAERPKGSFSTLEIQRTEQGDSAMYLCASSPGEFGGTGEKLFFGSGTQLSVL.

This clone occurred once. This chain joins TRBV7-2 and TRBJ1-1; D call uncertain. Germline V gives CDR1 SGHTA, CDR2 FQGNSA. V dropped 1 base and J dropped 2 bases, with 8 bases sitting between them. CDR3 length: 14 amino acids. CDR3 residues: CASSLVWGNTEAFF. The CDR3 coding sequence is TGTGCCAGCAGCTTAGTTTGGGGTAACACTGAAGCTTTCTTT.

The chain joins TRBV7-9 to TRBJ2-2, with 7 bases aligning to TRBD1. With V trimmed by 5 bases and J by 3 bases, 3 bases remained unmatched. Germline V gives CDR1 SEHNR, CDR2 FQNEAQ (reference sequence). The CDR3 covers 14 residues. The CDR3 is CASSRDRYTGELFF. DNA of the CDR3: TGTGCCAGCAGCCGGGACAGATACACCGGGGAGCTGTTTTTT.

The CDR3 protein is CASSLVSGNTEAFF. As DNA, the CDR3 is TGTGCCAGCAGCTTAGTTTCGGGGAACACTGAAGCTTTCTTT. The V and J genes are TRBV7-9 and TRBJ1-1, with D uncertain. Germline V gene lookup returns CDR1 SEHNR and CDR2 FQNEAQ (reference sequence). V shed 1 base and J shed 1 base, with 7 bases lying between them. The CDR3 spans 14 residues. Full variable domain (missing parts from reference TRBV7-9 and TRBJ1-1): DTGVSQNPRHKITKRGQNVTFRCDPISEHNRLYWYRQTLGQGPEFLTYFQNEAQLEKSRLLSDRFSAERPKGSFSTLEIQRTEQGDSAMYLCASSLVSGNTEAFFGQGTRLTVV.

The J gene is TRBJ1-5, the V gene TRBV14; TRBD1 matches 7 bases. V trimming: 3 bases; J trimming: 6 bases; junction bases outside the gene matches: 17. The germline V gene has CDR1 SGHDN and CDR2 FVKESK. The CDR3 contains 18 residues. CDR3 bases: TGTGCCAGCAGCCAGCCCACATTGGGACAGACGGGCGGTCAGCCCCAGCATTTT. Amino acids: CASSQPTLGQTGGQPQHF.

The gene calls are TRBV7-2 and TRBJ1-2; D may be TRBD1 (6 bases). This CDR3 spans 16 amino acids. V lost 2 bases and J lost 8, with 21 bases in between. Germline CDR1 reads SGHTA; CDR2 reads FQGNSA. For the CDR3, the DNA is TGTGCCAGCAGCTTACTCCAAAAGGTTGGGACAAAGGGCTACACCTTC. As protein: CASSLLQKVGTKGYTF.

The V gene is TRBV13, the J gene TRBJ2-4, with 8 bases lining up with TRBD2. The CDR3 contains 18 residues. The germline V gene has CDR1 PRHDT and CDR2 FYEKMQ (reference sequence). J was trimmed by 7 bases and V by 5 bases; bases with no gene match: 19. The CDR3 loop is CASSDSGDLPSIKNIQYF. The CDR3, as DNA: TGTGCCAGCAGCGATAGCGGGGACCTCCCTTCAATTAAGAACATTCAGTACTTC.

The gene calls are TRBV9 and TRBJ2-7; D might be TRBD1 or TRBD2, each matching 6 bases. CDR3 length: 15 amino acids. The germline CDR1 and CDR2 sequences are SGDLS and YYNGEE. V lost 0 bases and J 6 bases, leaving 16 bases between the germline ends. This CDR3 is CASSVVGGSPSEQYF. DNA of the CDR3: TGTGCCAGCAGCGTAGTAGGGGGGTCGCCCTCCGAGCAGTACTTC.

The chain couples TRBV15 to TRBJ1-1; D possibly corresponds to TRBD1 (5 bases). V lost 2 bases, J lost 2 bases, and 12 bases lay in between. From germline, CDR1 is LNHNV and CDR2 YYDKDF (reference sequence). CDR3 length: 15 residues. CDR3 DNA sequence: TGTGCCACCAGCAGATTTGGGACGGCCAACACTGAAGCTTTCTTT. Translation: CATSRFGTANTEAFF.

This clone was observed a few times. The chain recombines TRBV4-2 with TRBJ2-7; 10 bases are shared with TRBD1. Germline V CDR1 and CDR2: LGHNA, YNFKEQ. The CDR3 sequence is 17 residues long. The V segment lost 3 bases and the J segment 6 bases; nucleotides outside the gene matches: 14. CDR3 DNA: TGTGCCAGCAGCCAGCCCCCGGGACAGGGGAAAGGGGCCGAGCAGTACTTC. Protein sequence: CASSQPPGQGKGAEQYF.

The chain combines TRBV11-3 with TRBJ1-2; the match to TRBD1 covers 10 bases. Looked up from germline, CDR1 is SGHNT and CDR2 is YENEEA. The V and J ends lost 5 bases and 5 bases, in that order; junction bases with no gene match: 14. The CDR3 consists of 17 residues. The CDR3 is CASSQIPDRGEKYGYTF. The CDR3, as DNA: TGTGCCAGCAGCCAAATTCCGGACAGGGGGGAGAAGTATGGCTACACCTTC.

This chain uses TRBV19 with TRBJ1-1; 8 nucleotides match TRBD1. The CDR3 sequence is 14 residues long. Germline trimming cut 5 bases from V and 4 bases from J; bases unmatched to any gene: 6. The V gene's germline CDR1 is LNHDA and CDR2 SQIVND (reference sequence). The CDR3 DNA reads TGTGCCAGTAGTTCCAGGGGGCGAAGCACTGAAGCTTTCTTT. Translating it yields CASSSRGRSTEAFF.

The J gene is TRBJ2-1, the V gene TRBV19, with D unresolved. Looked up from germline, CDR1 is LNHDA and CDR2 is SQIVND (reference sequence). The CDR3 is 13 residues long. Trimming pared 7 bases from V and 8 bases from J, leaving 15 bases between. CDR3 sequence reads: CASMVGGGDEQFF. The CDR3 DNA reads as TGTGCCAGTATGGTGGGTGGCGGAGATGAGCAGTTCTTC.

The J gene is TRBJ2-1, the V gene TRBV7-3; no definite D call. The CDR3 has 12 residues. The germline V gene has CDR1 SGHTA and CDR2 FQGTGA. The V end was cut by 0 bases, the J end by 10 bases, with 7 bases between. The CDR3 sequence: CASSLTPGEQFF. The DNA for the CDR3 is TGTGCCAGCAGCTTAACCCCCGGGGAGCAGTTCTTC.

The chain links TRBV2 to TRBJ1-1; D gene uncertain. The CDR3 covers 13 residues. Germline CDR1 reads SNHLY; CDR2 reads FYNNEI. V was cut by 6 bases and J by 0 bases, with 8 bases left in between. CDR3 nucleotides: TGTGCCAGCAGGGCGGACCTGAACACTGAAGCTTTCTTT. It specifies CASRADLNTEAFF.

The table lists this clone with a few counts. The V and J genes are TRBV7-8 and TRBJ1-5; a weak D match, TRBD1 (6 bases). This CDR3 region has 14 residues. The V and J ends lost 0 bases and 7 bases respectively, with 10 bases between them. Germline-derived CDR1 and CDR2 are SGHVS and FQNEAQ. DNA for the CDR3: TGTGCCAGCAGCTTAGCCCAGGGGCGGCAGCCCCAGCATTTT. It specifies CASSLAQGRQPQHF.

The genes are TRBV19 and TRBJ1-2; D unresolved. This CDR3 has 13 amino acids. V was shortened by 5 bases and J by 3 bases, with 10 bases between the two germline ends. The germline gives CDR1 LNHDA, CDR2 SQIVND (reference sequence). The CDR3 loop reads CASSYNTDYGYTF. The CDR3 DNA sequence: TGTGCCAGTAGTTACAATACGGACTATGGCTACACCTTC.

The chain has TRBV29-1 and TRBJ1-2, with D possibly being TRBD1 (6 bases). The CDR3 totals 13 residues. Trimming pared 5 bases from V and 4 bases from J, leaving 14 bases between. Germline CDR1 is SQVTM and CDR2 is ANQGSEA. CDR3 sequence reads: CSVPQTDSYGYTF. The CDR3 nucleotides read TGCAGCGTTCCCCAAACGGACAGCTATGGCTACACCTTC.

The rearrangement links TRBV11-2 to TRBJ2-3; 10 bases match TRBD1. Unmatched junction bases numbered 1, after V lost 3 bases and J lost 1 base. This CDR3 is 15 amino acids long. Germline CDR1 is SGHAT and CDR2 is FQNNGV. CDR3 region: CASSLDRGGTDTQYF. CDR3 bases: TGTGCCAGCAGCTTGGACAGGGGGGGCACAGATACGCAGTATTTT.

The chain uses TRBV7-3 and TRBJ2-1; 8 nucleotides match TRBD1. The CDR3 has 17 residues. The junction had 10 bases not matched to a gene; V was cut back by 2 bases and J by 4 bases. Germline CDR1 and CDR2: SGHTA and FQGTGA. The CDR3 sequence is CASSLESGGASYNEQFF. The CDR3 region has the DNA TGTGCCAGCAGCTTAGAATCAGGGGGCGCGTCTTACAATGAGCAGTTCTTC.

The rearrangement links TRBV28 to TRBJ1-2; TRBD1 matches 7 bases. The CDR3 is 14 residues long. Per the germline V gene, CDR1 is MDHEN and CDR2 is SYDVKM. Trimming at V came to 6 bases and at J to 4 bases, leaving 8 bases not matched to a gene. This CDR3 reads CASRWTGLSYGYTF. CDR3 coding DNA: TGTGCCAGCAGATGGACAGGCCTCAGCTATGGCTACACCTTC.

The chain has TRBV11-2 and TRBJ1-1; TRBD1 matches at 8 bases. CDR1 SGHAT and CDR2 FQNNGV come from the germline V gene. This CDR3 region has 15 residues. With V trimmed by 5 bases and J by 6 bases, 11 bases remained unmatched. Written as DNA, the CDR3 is TGTGCCAGCAGCCTAATGGGACAGGCGGTCGCTGAAGCTTTCTTT. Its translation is CASSLMGQAVAEAFF.

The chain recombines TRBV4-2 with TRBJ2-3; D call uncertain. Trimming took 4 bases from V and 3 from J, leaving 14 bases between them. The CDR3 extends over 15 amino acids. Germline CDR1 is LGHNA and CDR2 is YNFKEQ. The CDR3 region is CASSRNLGDTDTQYF. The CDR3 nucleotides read TGTGCCAGCAGCCGAAACCTAGGAGATACAGATACGCAGTATTTT.

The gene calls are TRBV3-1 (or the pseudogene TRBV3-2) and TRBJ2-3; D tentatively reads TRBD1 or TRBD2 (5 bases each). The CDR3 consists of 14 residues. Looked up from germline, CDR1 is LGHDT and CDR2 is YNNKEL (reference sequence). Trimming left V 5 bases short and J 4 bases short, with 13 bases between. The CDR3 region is CASSTEGLSDTQYF. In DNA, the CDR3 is TGTGCCAGCAGCACTGAGGGGCTCTCAGATACGCAGTATTTT.